This record covers a single T cell receptor (beta chain). Its specificity is unknown. This entry is derived from a study of PD-1 blockade in classical Hodgkin lymphoma. The table came from immunoSEQ multiplex PCR; TCRdb's copy has only in-frame clones and leaves some out. The sample contains 40,000 to 50,000 clones, approximately 78% of which appear only once. Findings of the study overall: Newly diagnosed patients were reported to start with lower TCR diversity than healthy donors. There remain no defined causes for the repertoire differences, which possibly reflect disease activity or prior therapy.

Every patient relapsed after autologous stem cell transplantation, and brentuximab vedotin exposure varied. Germline V gene data show CDR1 as LGHNA and CDR2 as YSLEER. V was trimmed by 1 base and J by 2 bases, leaving 12 bases between them. CDR3 length equals 16 residues. The receptor was isolated from a human donor with classical Hodgkin lymphoma. The V and J genes are TRBV4-3 and TRBJ2-1, with D perhaps given as TRBD1 or TRBD2 (5 bases each). The sample in question was peripheral blood mononuclear cells (PBMCs), obtained at baseline. This chain's CDR3 is CASSQGVPGPYNEQFF. CDR3 nucleotide sequence: TGCGCCAGCAGCCAAGGAGTACCGGGGCCCTACAATGAGCAGTTCTTC.